This T cell receptor beta chain was retrieved from a study of blood T cell repertoires in COVID-19. The CDR3 consists of 18 residues. Germline values: CDR1 KGHDR, CDR2 SFDVKD. V was pared by 2 bases and J by 0 bases, with 15 bases between. Only in-frame clones appear in the TCRdb table, and some are missing; sequencing was by immunoSEQ multiplex PCR. The table shows about 150,000 clones, with about 73% occurring only once. This clonotype originated in a man older than 75 with acute or convalescent COVID-19. The chain employs TRBV24-1 and TRBJ1-4; D call uncertain. Sequences were obtained from peripheral blood. This CDR3 is CATSDSGPLGATNEKLFF. DNA of the CDR3: TGTGCCACCAGTGATTCCGGTCCCCTCGGTGCAACTAATGAAAAACTGTTTTTT.